This T cell receptor (beta chain) is from a study of cytomegalovirus exposure and HLA in healthy donors (dated by TCRdb to 2017 to 2019). Describing the broader study: An earlier analysis of approximately 550 of the donors reported approximately 300 Gb of sequence data and some 120 million unique TCR beta sequences from about 200 million T cells. HLA typing included class I and class II loci at four-digit resolution. The genetic ancestry cluster associated with self-reported Caucasian donors included roughly four fifths of the 398 genotyped donors. In a later genetic analysis, genome-wide SNP genotypes for about three fifths of the roughly 670 donors were used, and that subset was treated as a discovery cohort. Donor age, sex, ethnicity and CMV serostatus were compiled alongside the repertoire data. An early release that covered roughly 600 HLA-typed donors contained approximately 300 gigabases of sequencing data and tens of millions of unique TCR sequences. Rather than using new phenotypic data, the later analysis identified candidate immune exposures from TCR beta sequences and from how often those sequences occurred across donors. Because of strong linkage in the cohort, roughly five DR-DQ haplotypes were treated as single units for association and clustering. An earlier analysis of fewer than 750 of the donors used high-throughput TCR beta sequencing to judge whether each TCR beta V gene segment behaved as functional or pseudogenic. To predict cytomegalovirus infection status, the study brought together high-throughput TCR immunosequencing, statistical association of individual TCRs with disease status, and machine learning. Every discovery cohort repertoire had been produced on one sequencing platform. Typing coverage varied by locus: about 620-640 donors for A, B, C, DRB1 and DQB1; 522 for DQA1; approximately 570 for DPA1; under 490 for DPB1. A separate validation cohort of more than 100 different subjects was used in addition to the roughly 670-subject first cohort. The aim of the study was to test whether cataloging public T cell receptors could identify signatures of past pathogen exposure. Among over 350 genotyped donors of the cohort, an average of approximately 240,000 unique TCR beta nucleotide sequences were sequenced per donor, roughly 18% of them non-productive. A later analysis re-analyzed previously published TCR beta repertoires from 550 to 700 donors and added high-resolution HLA genotyping to study TCR occurrence patterns. The study profiled the T cell repertoires of 500 to 800 subjects by immunosequencing and related them to cytomegalovirus serostatus. Results and caveats for the whole study, not just this receptor: A cluster of highly shared sequence variants was judged likely to be a technical artifact of the sequencing pipeline. A later analysis reported that several top co-occurrence clusters appeared linked to parvovirus B19, influenza, CMV and Epstein-Barr virus. V-gene and J-gene trimming of TCR beta chains was associated with a missense DCLRE1C variant in a later genetic analysis, and the association was replicated in an independent cohort. For the cohort, immune exposure information was limited to CMV serostatus. Because counts were too low, seventeen rarely observed V segments, including chromosome 9 orphons, were excluded from the earlier analysis of around 590 of the donors. Across donors, most TCR sequences were observed very rarely, whereas some public TCRs were present in many individuals. According to a later analysis, TCR association rates differed among HLA loci, with DRB1 alleles showing the most associated TCRs and HLA-C alleles showing the fewest. Roughly uniform sequencing depth across donors was assumed in presence/absence analyses, although this assumption may not hold. In vitro tests confirmed that three of the cytomegalovirus-associated TCR beta chains recognize cytomegalovirus antigens. A further reported finding was that TCR beta sequences accurately predicted the HLA-A and HLA-B alleles for most subjects in the first cohort. The classifier was reported to diagnose cytomegalovirus status with high specificity and sensitivity in both the original cohort and the validation cohort. Specific HLA alleles were associated with more than 15,000 TCR beta sequences at a false discovery rate of 0.05 in a later analysis. In a later genetic analysis, fewer N-insertions in productive TCRs were reported among donors in an Asian-associated ancestry cluster than the roughly 700-donor mean. HLA typing was unavailable for some donors at each locus, so association tests used only the typed subset. Compared with equally common non-associated chains, HLA-associated TCR beta chains in a later analysis were more clonally expanded and had lower generation probabilities. Because the 87-base-pair reads could not distinguish some IMGT-functional V segments, including TRBV6-2 and TRBV6-3, those segments were excluded. The study gave a list of more than 150 TCR beta chains associated with cytomegalovirus. Correlated functional status among segregating V segments might reflect linkage disequilibrium, but an unknown experimental factor could not be ruled out. In an earlier analysis of around 600 of the donors, most TCR beta V segments appeared in productive rearrangements about 87% or about 30% of the time, broadly matching IMGT annotations. Assigning TCR associations to individual alleles was difficult when HLA alleles, especially DR and DQ, strongly co-occurred. This cohort had only TCR beta chains sequenced, and the lack of alpha or paired-chain data limited which features could be detected. A later analysis found that most CMV-associated TCR beta chains appeared HLA-restricted, with HLA associations seemingly driven largely by CMV exposure. According to the authors, the approach could potentially be generalized to other disease states and immunological phenotypes.

The method was the immunoSEQ multiplex PCR assay. For the multiplex PCR, a mixture combining 60 forward primers for TCR Vbeta segments and 13 reverse primers for TCR Jbeta segments was used. Amplification of the CDR3 region of rearranged TCR beta genes was performed with a multiplex PCR assay on genomic DNA. The Illumina HiSeq System was used to sequence the amplified TCR beta libraries as 87-base-pair reads. On the authors' methods: A later analysis tallied 80 million to 95 million unique TCR beta chains across the 550 to 850 repertoires, and about 10 million of those chains were shared by two or more donors. To remove PCR and sequencing errors, raw reads were error-corrected and collapsed into unique sequences using a nearest-neighbor algorithm that merged closely related sequences. To assign V, D and J gene segments, CDR3 sequences were aligned to IMGT reference sequences. For a sequence to be retained, a match of at least six nucleotides to both a V gene segment and a J gene segment was required. Rearrangements were called productive when the CDR3 lacked stop codons and stayed in frame with V and J; all others were non-productive. Following IMGT convention, CDR3 was defined as the stretch from the second conserved V-encoded cysteine to the conserved J-encoded phenylalanine. The earlier analysis of around 640 of the donors excluded sequences that lacked an unambiguous match to a single V gene segment. In an earlier analysis of approximately 590 of the donors, V segments were called functional above 56.7% productive rearrangements and were called segregating when the between-donor standard deviation exceeded 5%. To diagnose cytomegalovirus status from the catalog of TCR beta chain sequences, a statistical classification framework was built. V and J gene assignment, in a later analysis, came from comparing TCR nucleotide sequences with IMGT/GENE-DB human TR gene sequences. Using the TCRdist pipeline, a later analysis assigned CDR3 sequences along with most-parsimonious VDJ recombination scenarios. In a later analysis, each TCR beta chain was defined by its CDR3 amino acid sequence together with its V-gene family, and reads lacking a unique V-gene family were excluded. In a later analysis, 450 to 600 highly shared, low-generation-probability nucleotide sequences were removed to address suspected cross-contamination and a sequencing artifact. A later analysis calculated a clonal expansion index for each public chain from normalized within-repertoire ranks of inferred template counts. In a later analysis, generation probabilities were computed using a VDJ recombination model fitted to out-of-frame rearrangements, and the results were checked against IGoR. In a later analysis, hypergeometric tests were used to score TCR-TCR, TCR-HLA and TCR-CMV co-occurrence, with a repertoire-size bias correction applied to TCR pairs. To estimate false discovery rates, a later analysis permuted the HLA or CMV assignments 20 times. A later analysis grouped co-occurring TCRs with DBSCAN, adding TCRdist sequence similarity when clustering within HLA-allele-positive subsets. For co-occurrence clustering, repertoires with fewer than 30,000 or more than 120,000 public chains were excluded, along with 5 or 6 repertoires with anomalous nucleotide sharing. Entries here come from immuneACCESS through TCRdb and include only in-frame sequences with V and J called. Some clones fail to appear in such tables; in the studies checked, an unresolved V gene covers under half of the shortfall, and the cause of the remainder is unknown. That table furnishes V, J and clone size, whereas the DNA furnished D and trimming. The sample yields over 100,000 clones; over 75% were counted once. The ten largest clones take up more than 4% of the sample.

Worth noting for this clone: Which antigen it targets is not known. No much larger clone exists at a distance of one base, and base qualities are not known.

The germline V gene (reference sequence) yields SGHNT for CDR1 and YYREEE for CDR2. Measured from the cysteine to the phenylalanine, the CDR3 is 13 residues long. Just the 39-base CDR3 DNA is kept, in frame starting at base 1. The junction carries 7 bases between V and J, which are trimmed by 2 bases and 3 bases respectively. The cohort consisted of 666 healthy bone marrow donors. At the time of sampling, all cohort members were nominally healthy, though unrecorded immune exposures were likely present. The donor was CMV seropositive and was included in the group of 270 or so seropositive cohort members. A peripheral blood sample was collected from each donor, and TCR beta sequencing was performed on peripheral blood mononuclear cells. The Qiagen DNeasy Blood Extraction Kit was used to extract genomic DNA from the blood cell samples.

Sequencing input: PBMCs. This chain joins TRBV5-4 to TRBJ2-3, and the D gene may be TRBD2, 6 bases matching. The receptor was isolated from a male donor in good health and CMV-seropositive. CDR3 region: CASSFGTTDTQYF. The sequenced DNA is TGTGCCAGCAGCTTCGGGACTACAGATACGCAGTATTTT.